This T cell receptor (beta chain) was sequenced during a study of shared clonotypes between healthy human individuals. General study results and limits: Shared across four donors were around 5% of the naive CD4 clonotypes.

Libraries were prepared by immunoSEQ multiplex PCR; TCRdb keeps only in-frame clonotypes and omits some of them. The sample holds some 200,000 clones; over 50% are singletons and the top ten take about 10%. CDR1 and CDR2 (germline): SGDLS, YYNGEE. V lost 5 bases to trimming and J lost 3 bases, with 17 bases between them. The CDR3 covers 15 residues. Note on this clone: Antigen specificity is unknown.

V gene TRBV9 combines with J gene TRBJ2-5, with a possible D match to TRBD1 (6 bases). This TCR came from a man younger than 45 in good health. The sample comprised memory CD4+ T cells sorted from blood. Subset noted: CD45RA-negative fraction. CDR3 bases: TGTGCCAGCAGTCCAATAGGGGGTTGGGAAGAGACCCAGTACTTC. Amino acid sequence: CASSPIGGWEETQYF.